This T cell receptor (beta chain) was sequenced in a study of shared clonotypes between healthy human individuals. Turning to the study itself: Donor composition was a couple of women and three men, aged 18 to 49. For every donor, three CD4 naive, three CD4 memory, two CD8 naive and one CD8 memory plates were used. General study findings and limits: Clonotype sharing across several donors was observed for approximately 5% of naive CD4 clonotypes.

This CDR3 is 13 amino acids long. V shed 2 bases and J shed 6 bases, with 11 bases lying between them. CDR1 SGHTA and CDR2 FQGTGA come from the germline V gene. Concerning this clone itself: What it binds is unknown.

Assay runs were performed at deep level. Some clones are missing from TCRdb's copy, which holds only in-frame ones; the method was immunoSEQ multiplex PCR. The sample yields about 2.5 million clones, about nine tenths seen once. The source material was naive CD4+ T cells from PBMCs. Subset in this sample: CD45RA+ positively selected. V is TRBV7-3 and J is TRBJ2-7, with D perhaps being TRBD1 or TRBD2 (5 bases each). The clonotype comes from a man aged 18-30 years in good health. Some clones in this sample may be carry-over from other donors' samples. The CDR3: CASSLHPGGEQYF. The CDR3, as DNA: TGTGCCAGCAGCTTACACCCTGGGGGCGAGCAGTACTTC.